This T cell receptor beta chain is drawn from a study of cytomegalovirus exposure and HLA in healthy donors. Findings of the study overall: Differences between HLA loci emerged in a later analysis of TCR association rates, with DRB1 most and HLA-C fewest. As confirmed in vitro, a few CMV-associated chains were specific for CMV antigens. Trimming of TCR beta V- and J-genes showed a link, identified in a later analysis, to a missense DCLRE1C variant.

In the PCR, 60 Vbeta and 13 Jbeta primers were used. TCRdb keeps only in-frame clones here, not all; method: immunoSEQ multiplex PCR. Its listing shows around 31,000 clones. The CDR3 loop spans 16 amino acids. J gave up 0 bases and V 5 bases, and 5 bases lay outside the gene matches. In germline, CDR1 is SGHTA, CDR2 FQGNSA. With respect to this clone: Its specificity is not known.

The sequence was obtained from a female donor in good health and CMV-seronegative. The material sequenced was PBMCs. The V call is TRBV7-2, the J call TRBJ1-3; 9 bases line up with TRBD1. The CDR3 nucleotides read TGTGCCAGCAGCGGGGGGACAGGGCGCTCTGGAAACACCATATATTTT. Its protein is CASSGGTGRSGNTIYF.